This TCR beta chain was retrieved from a study of technical replicates of blood from a few donors. This CDR3 contains 18 residues. The germline gives CDR1 SGHVS, CDR2 FNYEAQ. Between the trimmed V and J ends, which lost 1 base and 0 bases, there was a span of 13 bases. Produced via immunoSEQ multiplex PCR; TCRdb's table is partial and in-frame only. Of about 15,000 clones detected, approximately 88% appear once; the ten largest clones hold approximately 13%. The J gene is TRBJ2-6, the V gene TRBV7-6; D perhaps matches TRBD1 (5 bases). Material for sequencing was PBMCs. The receptor was isolated from a human donor in good health. Here the CDR3 DNA reads TGTGCCAGCAGCTTAGTGCAGGGCGTTACCTCTGGGGCCAACGTCCTGACTTTC. Translating it yields CASSLVQGVTSGANVLTF.